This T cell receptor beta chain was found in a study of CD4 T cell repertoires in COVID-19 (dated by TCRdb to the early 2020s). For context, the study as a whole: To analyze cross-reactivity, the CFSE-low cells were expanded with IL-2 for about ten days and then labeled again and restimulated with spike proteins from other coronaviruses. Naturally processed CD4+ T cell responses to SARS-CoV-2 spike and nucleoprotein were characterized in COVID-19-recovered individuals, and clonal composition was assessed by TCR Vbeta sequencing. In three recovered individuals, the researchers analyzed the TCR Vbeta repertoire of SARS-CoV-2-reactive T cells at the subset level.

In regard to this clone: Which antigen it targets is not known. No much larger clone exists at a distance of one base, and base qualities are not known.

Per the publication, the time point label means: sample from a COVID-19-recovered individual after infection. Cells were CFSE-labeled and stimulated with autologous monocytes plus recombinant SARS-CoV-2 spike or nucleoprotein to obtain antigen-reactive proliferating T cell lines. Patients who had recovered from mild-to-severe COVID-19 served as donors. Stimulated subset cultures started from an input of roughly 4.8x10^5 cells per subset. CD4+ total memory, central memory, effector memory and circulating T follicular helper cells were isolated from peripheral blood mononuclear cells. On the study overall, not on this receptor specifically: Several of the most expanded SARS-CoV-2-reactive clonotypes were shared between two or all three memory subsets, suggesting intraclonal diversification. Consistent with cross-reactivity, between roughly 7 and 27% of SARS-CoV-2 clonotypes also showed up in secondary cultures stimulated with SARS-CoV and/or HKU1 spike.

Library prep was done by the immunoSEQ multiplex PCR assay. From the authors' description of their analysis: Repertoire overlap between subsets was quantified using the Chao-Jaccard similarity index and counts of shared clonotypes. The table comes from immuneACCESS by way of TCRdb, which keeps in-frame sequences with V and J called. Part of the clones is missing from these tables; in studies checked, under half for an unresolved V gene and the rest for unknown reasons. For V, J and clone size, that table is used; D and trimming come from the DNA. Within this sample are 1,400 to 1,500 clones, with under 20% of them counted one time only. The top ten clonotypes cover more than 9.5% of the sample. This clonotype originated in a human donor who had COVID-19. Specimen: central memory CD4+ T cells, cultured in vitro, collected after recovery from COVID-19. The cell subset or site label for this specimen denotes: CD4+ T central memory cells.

The sequence in DNA is TGTGCCAGCAGTCAGACGGAGGGGGTCTCGCAGTACTTC. Protein translation: CASSQTEGVSQYF. The sequence is built from TRBV6-5 and TRBJ2-7; the D element might be TRBD1 or TRBD2, as each aligns at 6 bases. As encoded in the germline V gene, CDR1 is MNHEY while CDR2 is SVGAGI. Measured from the cysteine to the phenylalanine, the CDR3 is 13 residues long. Only the CDR3 part of the read is kept: 39 bases, read in frame from the first base. V is pared back by 5 bases and J by 9 bases, with 17 bases lying between the germline termini.